This T cell receptor (beta chain) was recorded in a study of T cells after yellow fever vaccination. Study-wide points: The CD4 compartment and the CD8 compartment contained a small share of clonotypes in common. Although the secondary response was weaker, it peaked faster, at day 5 versus 15. Contamination by abundant bulk-population clonotypes could be present in FACS-sorted repertoires.

The V gene lost 4 bases and the J gene lost 4 bases, with 14 bases spanning the gap. This CDR3 is 15 amino acids long. It was through 5'RACE template switching that TCR cDNA was made, with a universal primer site and UMIs added. TCRdb called the 5' RACE reads again in MiXCR, with one record for every CDR3 protein. The repertoire holds fewer than 450,000 distinct CDR3 sequences, with 9.5% to 13% as singletons. Points on this clonotype: What it binds is not known.

Sequenced material: PBMCs, taken on the day of the first yellow fever vaccination. The V gene is TRBV12-3 or TRBV12-4, the J gene TRBJ1-5; TRBD1 is a possible D gene (6 bases). This receptor was taken from a man aged 18 to 29 who received the YFV17D yellow fever vaccine. The CDR3 protein is CASSSRGGRNQPQHF. CDR3 sequence (DNA): TGTGCCAGCAGTTCGAGGGGGGGACGGAATCAGCCCCAGCATTTT.